This is a list of T cell receptor beta chains from one sample in a study of blood T cell repertoires in COVID-19. Only in-frame clones appear in the TCRdb table, and some are missing; sequencing was by immunoSEQ multiplex PCR. This table holds 300,000 to 400,000 clones, 75% to 90% found once. Sequencing was performed on peripheral blood. The receptor source for this set is a woman in her fifties or sixties with COVID-19, enrolled during active disease. Each CDR3 is given with its conserved first and last residue. Fields, in order: CDR3 protein, CDR3 DNA, D gene, J gene, clone size, CDR3 length, V gene. The D gene is left open where the match is weak. For some rows the clone size is stated as once, few or many, or as a class when expanded; others skip it.

CASSLETPSTDTQYF TGCGCCAGCAGCTTGGAGACTCCTAGCACAGATACGCAGTATTTT NA TRBJ2-3 NA 15 TRBV5-1
CASSPERGGRAGELFF TGTGCCAGCAGCCCAGAGCGGGGGGGCCGTGCCGGGGAGCTGTTTTTT TRBD2 TRBJ2-2 NA 16 TRBV9
CASSQVATSVRETQYF TGTGCCAGCAGCCAAGTGGCCACTAGCGTGCGAGAGACCCAGTACTTC TRBD2 TRBJ2-5 once 16 TRBV3-1/TRBV3-2
CASRPTGEDTQYF TGTGCCAGCAGACCGACAGGGGAAGATACGCAGTATTTT TRBD1 TRBJ2-3 NA 13 TRBV6-5
CASSPRSPDEKLFF TGTGCCAGCTCACCACGAAGCCCCGATGAAAAACTGTTTTTT NA TRBJ1-4 NA 14 TRBV18
CASSLFRVRGNEQFF TGTGCCAGCAGCCTCTTCAGGGTCCGTGGCAATGAGCAGTTCTTC NA TRBJ2-1 once 15 TRBV7-8
CASSLAVSGATDTQYF TGCGCCAGCAGCTTGGCCGTCAGCGGGGCCACAGATACGCAGTATTTT TRBD2 TRBJ2-3 NA 16 TRBV5-1
CASGLAGYPDTQYF TGTGCCAGCGGATTGGCAGGGTACCCAGATACGCAGTATTTT NA TRBJ2-3 NA 14 TRBV5-4
CASSQGVGAWVRTF TGTGCCAGCAGCCAAGGTGTGGGGGCCTGGGTGCGAACCTTC NA TRBJ1-2 few 14 TRBV3-1/TRBV3-2
CASSSGTGLFGNTIYF TGTGCCAGCAGCTCCGGGACAGGGCTTTTTGGAAACACCATATATTTT TRBD1 TRBJ1-3 NA 16 TRBV5-6
CASSSGLAGGLEQYF TGTGCCAGCAGCTCTGGACTAGCGGGGGGGCTGGAGCAGTACTTC TRBD2 TRBJ2-7 NA 15 TRBV9
CASSLEQVGTEAFF TGTGCCAGCAGCTTGGAACAGGTGGGCACTGAAGCTTTCTTT NA TRBJ1-1 NA 14 TRBV5-6
CASSQGLPNYNEQFF TGTGCCAGCAGCCAGGGACTTCCGAACTACAATGAGCAGTTCTTC NA TRBJ2-1 NA 15 TRBV11-3
CATSDSPRAGGTDTQYF TGTGCCACCAGTGATTCCCCGAGAGCGGGGGGCACAGATACGCAGTATTTT TRBD2 TRBJ2-3 once 17 TRBV24-1
CASSKLTGQRRNF TGTGCCAGCAGCAAATTAACTGGGCAGAGACGTAACTTC NA TRBJ1-2 few 13 TRBV21-1
CASSLAGYNQPQHF TGTGCCAGCAGCTTGGCAGGGTACAATCAGCCCCAGCATTTT NA TRBJ1-5 NA 14 TRBV5-6
CASSLEDQGLSYEQYF TGTGCCAGCAGCTTAGAGGATCAGGGGTTGTCCTACGAGCAGTACTTC NA TRBJ2-7 NA 16 TRBV7-2
CASSYSSRANYGYTF TGTGCCAGCAGTTACTCGTCCCGCGCTAACTATGGCTACACCTTC NA TRBJ1-2 NA 15 TRBV6-5
CASSSPTGPEAFF TGTGCCAGCAGTTCTCCGACAGGGCCTGAAGCTTTCTTT TRBD1 TRBJ1-1 few 13 TRBV6-2/TRBV6-3
CASSVGSSGGFYEQYF TGTGCCAGCAGCGTAGGGAGTAGCGGGGGCTTCTACGAGCAGTACTTC TRBD2 TRBJ2-7 NA 16 TRBV9
CASSFSRPQGAGTEAFF TGTGCCAGCAGCTTTAGCAGACCGCAGGGGGCCGGGACTGAAGCTTTCTTT TRBD1 TRBJ1-1 NA 17 TRBV13
CASSSLLGSNQPQHF TGTGCCAGCAGTTCCCTCCTCGGTAGCAATCAGCCCCAGCATTTT NA TRBJ1-5 few 15 TRBV6-5
CASSYSPTGQYTF TGTGCCAGCAGTTACTCGCCAACAGGACAGTACACCTTC NA TRBJ1-2 once 13 TRBV6-5
CASSLTYLGRDEQYF TGTGCCAGCAGCTTGACTTATCTAGGTCGCGACGAGCAGTACTTC NA TRBJ2-7 NA 15 TRBV6-2/TRBV6-3
CASGLMPGAYTGELFF TGTGCTAGTGGTTTGATGCCAGGTGCCTACACCGGGGAGCTGTTTTTT NA TRBJ2-2 NA 16 TRBV12-5
CASTRGTTGELFF TGCGCCAGCACCCGAGGGACAACCGGGGAGCTGTTTTTT NA TRBJ2-2 NA 13 TRBV10-1
CASSLFPPPPRQGRDTEAFF TGTGCCAGCAGCTTATTTCCCCCGCCCCCTCGGCAGGGGCGTGACACTGAAGCTTTCTTT NA TRBJ1-1 NA 20 TRBV7-6
CASSPGLAVYEQYF TGTGCCAGCAGCCCGGGACTAGCGGTCTACGAGCAGTACTTC TRBD2 TRBJ2-7 NA 14 TRBV7-2
CASNRPAYEQYF TGTGCCAGCAACAGGCCAGCCTACGAGCAGTACTTC NA TRBJ2-7 NA 12 TRBV6-5
CASSPGGLFGYTF TGTGCCAGCAGCCCGGGAGGTTTGTTCGGCTACACCTTC NA TRBJ1-2 once 13 TRBV7-9
CASSKTSGGTYEQYF TGTGCCAGCAGTAAGACTAGCGGGGGAACTTACGAGCAGTACTTC TRBD2 TRBJ2-7 NA 15 TRBV2
CASSPPGDSSTETQYF TGTGCCAGCTCCCCCCCCGGGGACTCAAGCACGGAGACCCAGTACTTC NA TRBJ2-5 NA 16 TRBV18
CASSAGTGGISPLHF TGTGCCAGCAGCGCCGGGACAGGGGGTATTTCACCCCTCCACTTT TRBD1 TRBJ1-6 NA 15 TRBV11-3
CASSVLGGEETQYF TGTGCCAGCAGCGTACTTGGGGGGGAAGAGACCCAGTACTTC TRBD2 TRBJ2-5 NA 14 TRBV9
CAWSWQGYGYTF TGTGCCTGGAGTTGGCAGGGCTATGGCTACACCTTC NA TRBJ1-2 NA 12 TRBV30
CASSRDTKNTEAFF TGTGCCAGCAGCAGGGACACTAAAAACACTGAAGCTTTCTTT NA TRBJ1-1 once 14 TRBV5-4
CASSLRGMEDGYTF TGCGCCAGCAGCTTGAGGGGTATGGAAGATGGCTACACCTTC NA TRBJ1-2 NA 14 TRBV5-1
CAWSASPHLQGDYTEAFF TGTGCCTGGAGTGCCAGCCCTCATTTACAGGGGGACTACACTGAAGCTTTCTTT TRBD1 TRBJ1-1 NA 18 TRBV30
CVRSLRALAGGPKYF TGTGTCAGAAGCTTACGGGCTCTAGCGGGGGGGCCTAAGTATTTT NA TRBJ2-3 NA 15 TRBV7-5
CASSLDREATEAFF TGTGCCAGCAGTTTGGACAGGGAGGCCACTGAAGCTTTCTTT TRBD1 TRBJ1-1 NA 14 TRBV27
CAINLGTGVYGYTF TGTGCCATAAATCTGGGGACAGGAGTATATGGCTACACCTTC TRBD1 TRBJ1-2 NA 14 TRBV6-5
CAITSSRVGGTEAFF TGTGCCATCACCTCGTCTAGGGTGGGGGGCACTGAAGCTTTCTTT NA TRBJ1-1 NA 15 TRBV10-3
CASSRLAGGLGQTQYF TGTGCCAGCAGTCGACTAGCGGGGGGGCTGGGACAGACCCAGTACTTC TRBD2 TRBJ2-5 NA 16 TRBV2
CAVLEGETEAFF TGTGCCGTCTTAGAGGGAGAAACTGAAGCTTTCTTT NA TRBJ1-1 few 12 TRBV10-3
CASSFGTGLFLGEKLFF TGTGCCAGCAGTTTTGGGACAGGGCTTTTCTTAGGTGAAAAACTGTTTTTT TRBD1 TRBJ1-4 NA 17 TRBV27
CAISERLAGSTDTQYF TGTGCCATCAGTGAAAGACTAGCGGGGAGCACAGATACGCAGTATTTT TRBD2 TRBJ2-3 NA 16 TRBV10-3
CASSAADRGPNYGYTF TGTGCCAGCAGCGCGGCTGACAGGGGGCCTAACTATGGCTACACCTTC TRBD1 TRBJ1-2 NA 16 TRBV9
CASSVIEGTDTQYF TGTGCCAGCAGCGTTATAGAGGGCACAGATACGCAGTATTTT NA TRBJ2-3 once 14 TRBV9
CASSQEGGSARGAFF TGTGCCAGCAGCCAAGAGGGAGGGTCAGCCCGCGGGGCTTTCTTT NA TRBJ1-1 NA 15 TRBV4-2
CATSDGLSGGAKSYNEQFF TGTGCCACCAGTGATGGGTTGAGCGGGGGGGCAAAGTCCTACAATGAGCAGTTCTTC TRBD2 TRBJ2-1 NA 19 TRBV24-1